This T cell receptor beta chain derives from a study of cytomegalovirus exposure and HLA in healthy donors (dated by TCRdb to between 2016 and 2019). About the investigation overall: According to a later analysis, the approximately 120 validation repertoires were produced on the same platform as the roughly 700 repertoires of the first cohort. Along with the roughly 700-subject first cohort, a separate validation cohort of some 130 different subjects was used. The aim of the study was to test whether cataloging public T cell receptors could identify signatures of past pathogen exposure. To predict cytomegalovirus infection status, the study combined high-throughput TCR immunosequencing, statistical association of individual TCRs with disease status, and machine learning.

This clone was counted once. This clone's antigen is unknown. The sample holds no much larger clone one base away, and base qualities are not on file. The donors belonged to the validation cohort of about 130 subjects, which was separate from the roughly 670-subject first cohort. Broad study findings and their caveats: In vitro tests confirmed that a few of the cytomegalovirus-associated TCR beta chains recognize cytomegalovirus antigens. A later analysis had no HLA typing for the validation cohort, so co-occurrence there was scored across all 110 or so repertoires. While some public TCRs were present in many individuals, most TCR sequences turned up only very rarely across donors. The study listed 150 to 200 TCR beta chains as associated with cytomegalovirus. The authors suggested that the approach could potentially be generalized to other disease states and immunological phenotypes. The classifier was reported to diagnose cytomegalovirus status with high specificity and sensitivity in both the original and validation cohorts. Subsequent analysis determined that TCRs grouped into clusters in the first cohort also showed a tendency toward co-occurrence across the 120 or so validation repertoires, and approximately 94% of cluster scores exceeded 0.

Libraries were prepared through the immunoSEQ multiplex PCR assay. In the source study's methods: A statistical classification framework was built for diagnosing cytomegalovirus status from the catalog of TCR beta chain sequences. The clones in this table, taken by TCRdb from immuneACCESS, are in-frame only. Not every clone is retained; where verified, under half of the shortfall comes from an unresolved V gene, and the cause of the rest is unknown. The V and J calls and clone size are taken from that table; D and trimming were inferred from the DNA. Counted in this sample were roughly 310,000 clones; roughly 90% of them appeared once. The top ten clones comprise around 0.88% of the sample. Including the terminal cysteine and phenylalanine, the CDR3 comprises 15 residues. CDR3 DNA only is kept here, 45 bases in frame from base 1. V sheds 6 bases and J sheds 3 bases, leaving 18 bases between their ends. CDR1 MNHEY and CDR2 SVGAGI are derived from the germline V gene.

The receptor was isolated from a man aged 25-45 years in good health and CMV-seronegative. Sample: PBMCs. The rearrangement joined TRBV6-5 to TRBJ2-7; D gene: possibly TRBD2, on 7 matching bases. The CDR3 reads CASSTWGGGFYEQYF. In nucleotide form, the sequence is TGTGCCAGCAGCACCTGGGGAGGGGGTTTCTACGAGCAGTACTTC.